This TCR beta chain is from a study of graft-versus-host responses after intestinal transplantation (dated by TCRdb to about 2021). Regarding the study in general: The transplants that recipients got were multivisceral, liver-intestinal, or isolated intestinal. Donor T cell macrochimerism was defined as a peak of at least 4% donor T cells among recipient peripheral blood mononuclear cells. All recipients received anti-thymocyte globulin induction followed by maintenance tacrolimus and steroids for around 3 years. Rather than being sequenced by the commercial service, samples from a few later patients were sequenced in-house on an Illumina MiSeq and processed with MiXCR. After intestinal transplantation, graft-versus-host and host-versus-graft alloreactive T cell clones in the graft, circulation and bone marrow were tracked using bulk TCR-beta CDR3 sequencing. To identify alloreactive clones, pre-transplant mixed lymphocyte reaction products were sequenced and then compared with unstimulated pre-transplant donor and recipient T cells. Of the 20 to 25 intestinal transplant recipients enrolled in the cohort, one of whom was a retransplant, a few patients without pretransplant specimens were excluded. Results and caveats for the whole study, not just this receptor: The relatively low number and heterogeneity of intestinal transplant patients limited the conclusions. Peak levels of circulating GvH clones were associated with declines in HvG clones early after transplant. Patients with donor T cell macrochimerism had high GvH to HvG T cell clonal ratios in their allografts. GvH clones were detected in recipient bone marrow, and some of these GvH clones were observed earlier in ileal mucosa or blood, consistent with an intestinal mucosal origin.

Per the publication, the time point label means: cells obtained before transplantation from donor or recipient. CD3+CD4+ and CD3+CD8+ populations were FACS-sorted from unstimulated pre-transplant donor and recipient cells taken from spleen or lymph nodes. CDR1 SEHNR and CDR2 FQNEAQ are derived from the germline V gene (reference sequence). V sheds 1 base and J sheds 2 bases, leaving 5 bases between their ends. Counted from cysteine to phenylalanine, this CDR3 has 13 amino acids. The kept DNA is CDR3 alone, 39 bases in frame from the first base. To prepare the library, the immunoSEQ multiplex PCR assay was applied. For most patients, genomic DNA was isolated with the Qiagen DNeasy Blood and Tissue Kit and sent frozen to Adaptive Biotechnologies for TCR sequencing. For most patients, genomic DNA was subjected to high-throughput TCR-beta CDR3 sequencing by Adaptive Biotechnologies. On the authors' methods: Adaptive's ImmunoSEQ software supplied the TCR sequencing data for about 18 patients, while MiXCR and VDJtools were used to process three other patients. To correct CD4 versus CD8 sorting errors, sequences present in both subsets at a frequency ratio below 5:1 were removed. CDR3 nucleotide sequences shared between donor and recipient were removed because the origin of such sequences could not be assigned. To count as alloreactive, a clone needed at least 2-fold expansion over unstimulated cells and a minimum CFSE-low frequency of 0.002% (template counts) or 0.001% (read counts). Mappable clones were those detected in sequenced pre-transplant spleen, lymph node, or MLR CFSE-low populations of the donor or recipient. The cumulative frequency of alloreactive clones was calculated as a percentage of all sequences, weighted by copy number. TCRdb provides this immuneACCESS table in a form limited to in-frame rearrangements. Some clones are lacking; in checked studies, under half of them reflect an unresolved V gene, and why the rest are absent is not known. From that table come the V and J calls and clone size; the DNA was used to work out D and trimming. Within this sample are some 140,000 clones, with about nine tenths of them counted one time only. About 0.19% of the sample goes to the ten largest clones.

Points on this clone: Which antigen it targets is not known. No qualities accompany the bases; no much larger clone lies one base away.

The sequencing used unstimulated CD4+ T cells sorted from spleen or lymph node cells, collected before intestinal transplant. The V and J genes are TRBV7-9 and TRBJ1-2; no D gene call is confident. This receptor was identified in a human donor who received an intestinal transplant. The CDR3 loop reads CASSLEGNYGYTF. In nucleotide form, the sequence is TGTGCCAGCAGCTTAGAAGGAAACTATGGCTACACCTTC. The reference TRBV7-9 and TRBJ1-2 proteins fill in what lies around the CDR3, so the full variable domain reads DTGVSQNPRHKITKRGQNVTFRCDPISEHNRLYWYRQTLGQGPEFLTYFQNEAQLEKSRLLSDRFSAERPKGSFSTLEIQRTEQGDSAMYLCASSLEGNYGYTFGSGTRLTVV.